Detailed here is one TCR beta chain. The antigen is not known. This entry belongs to a study of T cells in localized non-small cell lung cancer. Notes on the study in general: Among the top 100 tumor clones, a median approximately 55 appeared in adjacent lung. Because sequencing included only one region (of the tumor), heterogeneity remains possible. Density of T cells in blood, when higher, went with longer overall survival. Clonality of T cells reached its maximum in uninvolved adjacent lung, surpassing tumor.

Only in-frame clones appear in the TCRdb table, and some are missing; sequencing was by immunoSEQ multiplex PCR. Counted here are roughly 40,000 clones, approximately 83% occurring once; the ten biggest clones make up 7.5% to 8%. The trim removed 2 bases at V and 4 bases at J, leaving 7 bases unmatched. CDR1 is SEHNR and CDR2 is FQNEAQ in the germline V gene (reference sequence). This CDR3 contains 16 residues. The material sequenced was PBMCs, taken before any cancer treatment. This TCR derives from a man aged 40 to 70 with stage II lung adenocarcinoma. The gene calls are TRBV7-9 and TRBJ2-5; 10 nucleotides line up with TRBD2. In DNA form, the CDR3 reads TGTGCCAGCAGCTTATCTCCAAGCGGGAGGGGAGAGACCCAGTACTTC. Its protein product is CASSLSPSGRGETQYF. Together with reference TRBV7-9 and TRBJ2-5, the CDR3 gives the full variable domain: DTGVSQNPRHKITKRGQNVTFRCDPISEHNRLYWYRQTLGQGPEFLTYFQNEAQLEKSRLLSDRFSAERPKGSFSTLEIQRTEQGDSAMYLCASSLSPSGRGETQYFGPGTRLLVL.